Shown below are 26 T cell receptor beta chains from a single sample sequenced in a study of CD8 T cells in Susac syndrome. The RNA, 0.5 to 1 ug, was put through reverse transcription using random hexamers. MiXCR was run by TCRdb on the immunoSEQ multiplex PCR reads, yielding one entry per CDR3 protein. The sample has approximately 190,000 distinct CDR3 sequences; approximately 94% are singletons. Sequencing was carried out using CD4+ T cells from PBMCs. These TCRs come from a human donor with Susac syndrome.

This clonotype is a singleton in its sample. V usage is TRBV15 and J usage is TRBJ2-5, with 7 positions matching TRBD1. The junction had 11 bases not matched to a gene; V was cut back by 8 bases and J by 5 bases. This CDR3 has 14 residues. Germline V gives CDR1 LNHNV, CDR2 YYDKDF (reference sequence). CDR3: CATRDSPSGETQYF. The CDR3 nucleotides read TGTGCCACCCGGGACAGCCCTTCAGGGGAGACCCAGTACTTC.

The V call is TRBV23-1, the J call TRBJ1-3; D is undetermined. TRBV23-1 is treated as an ORF (open reading frame) with a function not yet certain. The V gene lost 4 bases and the J gene lost 3 bases, with 7 bases spanning the gap. This CDR3 spans 13 amino acids. The CDR3 loop is CASSRGRGNTIYF. CDR3 sequence (DNA): TGCGCCAGCAGTCGAGGGCGTGGAAACACCATATATTTT.

This clonotype appeared once. The V and J genes are TRBV30 and TRBJ2-7; D not resolved. The CDR3 consists of 14 residues. The V end lost 0 bases, the J end lost 1 base, and 10 bases lay between the germline ends. CDR1 is GTSNPN and CDR2 is SVGIG in the germline V gene (reference sequence). DNA of the CDR3: TGTGCCTGGAGTGTAGGGCAGTCTTCCTACGAGCAGTACTTC. Encoded protein: CAWSVGQSSYEQYF.

The chain has TRBV7-9 and TRBJ1-1, with D hard to call. The V gene's germline CDR1 is SEHNR and CDR2 FQNEAQ (reference sequence). The CDR3 is 14 residues long. With 1 base removed from V and 8 bases from J, the gap between germline ends came to 14 bases. The CDR3 region is CASSLVWAETEAFF. The CDR3, as DNA: TGTGCCAGCAGCTTAGTGTGGGCAGAAACAGAAGCTTTCTTT.

The chain is built from TRBV12-3 or TRBV12-4 and TRBJ2-5; no clear D gene. V was shortened by 4 bases and J by 5 bases, with 11 bases between the two germline ends. This CDR3 is built from 13 residues. CDR3 sequence (DNA): TGTGCCAGCAGTTACGACCAAGGGGAGACCCAGTACTTC. Its protein is CASSYDQGETQYF.

This chain links TRBV30 with TRBJ1-5, with D perhaps TRBD1 (5 bases). The CDR3 is 15 residues long. From germline, CDR1 is GTSNPN and CDR2 SVGIG (reference sequence). The V and J ends lost 0 bases and 3 bases respectively, with 12 bases between them. The CDR3 loop is CAWSVTGATNQPQHF. DNA of the CDR3: TGTGCCTGGAGTGTTACCGGGGCGACCAATCAGCCCCAGCATTTT.

The chain combines TRBV6-5 with TRBJ2-2, with D perhaps matching TRBD1 (5 bases). The length of the CDR3 is 13 residues. With 6 bases removed from V and 5 bases from J, the gap between germline ends came to 10 bases. The germline V gene has CDR1 MNHEY and CDR2 SVGAGI. CDR3 in amino acids: CASRTAGTGELFF. The CDR3, as DNA: TGTGCCAGCAGGACAGCAGGGACCGGGGAGCTGTTTTTT.

This chain links TRBV29-1 with TRBJ2-2; TRBD1 agrees at 7 bases. Trimming removed 5 bases from V and 9 bases from J; junction bases left unmatched: 9. The germline V gene has CDR1 SQVTM and CDR2 ANQGSEA. The CDR3 loop spans 13 amino acids. The CDR3 is CSVTPQGDRELFF. The CDR3 coding sequence is TGCAGCGTTACGCCGCAGGGGGATCGGGAGCTGTTTTTT.

The rearrangement joins TRBV12-3 or TRBV12-4 to TRBJ1-5; possible D gene TRBD1, 6 bases. The V gene lost 5 bases and the J gene lost 6 bases, with 17 bases spanning the gap. The CDR3 runs to 15 residues. CDR3 residues: CASSPVPGQSQPQHF. CDR3 nucleotide sequence: TGTGCCAGCAGTCCCGTCCCGGGACAAAGTCAGCCCCAGCATTTT.

The V and J genes are TRBV6-1 and TRBJ2-5; tentative D call: TRBD2 (6 bases). The ends were cut back, 6 bases at V and 1 base at J, with 18 bases in the middle. The CDR3 runs 16 residues. The germline V gene encodes CDR1 MNHNS and CDR2 SASEGT. CDR3 amino acids: CASRPPGVAVQETQYF. The CDR3 DNA reads TGTGCCAGCAGACCTCCGGGGGTAGCGGTCCAAGAGACCCAGTACTTC.

The genes are TRBV7-6 and TRBJ2-1; TRBD1 or TRBD2 may be the D gene (5 bases each). This CDR3 contains 15 residues. Germline lookup yields CDR1 SGHVS and CDR2 FNYEAQ. With 2 bases removed from V and 8 bases from J, the gap between germline ends came to 16 bases. The CDR3 DNA reads TGTGCCAGCAGCTTAAGGGACGGTAGTGGGGATGAGCAGTTCTTC. Protein product: CASSLRDGSGDEQFF.

The genes are TRBV6-5 and TRBJ2-5; TRBD2 matches at 8 bases. Unmatched junction bases numbered 4, after V lost 6 bases and J lost 4 bases. Germline-derived CDR1 and CDR2 are MNHEY and SVGAGI. This CDR3 contains 13 residues. The CDR3 sequence is CASSHTSGETQYF. CDR3 DNA: TGTGCCAGCAGCCATACTAGCGGAGAGACCCAGTACTTC.

This rearrangement joins TRBV7-9 to TRBJ1-1, with D possibly TRBD1 on 5 matching bases. The germline V and J ends were trimmed by 8 bases and 4 bases, with 17 bases remaining between them. CDR1 is SEHNR and CDR2 is FQNEAQ in the germline V gene (reference sequence). CDR3 length: 14 amino acids. The CDR3, as DNA: TGTGCCAGCGCCGCGGGGGGATTGGGCACTGAAGCTTTCTTT. This encodes CASAAGGLGTEAFF. Combining the CDR3 with reference TRBV7-9 and TRBJ1-1 gives the whole variable domain DTGVSQNPRHKITKRGQNVTFRCDPISEHNRLYWYRQTLGQGPEFLTYFQNEAQLEKSRLLSDRFSAERPKGSFSTLEIQRTEQGDSAMYLCASAAGGLGTEAFFGQGTRLTVV.

The CDR3 region has the DNA TGTGCCAGCAGCTTGTCGGGTAGCACCGGGGAGCTGTTTTTT. Translating gives CASSLSGSTGELFF. The V and J genes are TRBV11-2 and TRBJ2-2; D gene unclear. The V gene's germline CDR1 is SGHAT and CDR2 FQNNGV. The CDR3 is 14 residues long. V shed 3 bases and J shed 4 bases, with 9 bases lying between them.

This clonotype was recorded once. The chain has TRBV3-1 and TRBJ2-7, with D perhaps matching TRBD1 or TRBD2 (6 bases each). Germline loops: CDR1 LGHDT, CDR2 YNNKEL (reference sequence). There are 14 residues in the CDR3. The ends were cut back, 0 bases at V and 5 bases at J, with 11 bases in the middle. CDR3 protein: CASSQDQGRNEQYF. The CDR3 nucleotides are TGTGCCAGCAGCCAAGATCAGGGGAGGAACGAGCAGTACTTC.

The rearrangement uses TRBV20-1 and TRBJ2-7; possible D gene TRBD1, 5 bases. Per the germline V gene, CDR1 is DFQATT and CDR2 is SNEGSKA (reference sequence). The CDR3 is 11 residues long. Trimming removed 7 bases at V and 3 bases at J, with 10 bases between. CDR3 bases: TGCAGTGTAGCAGGGAACTACGAGCAGTACTTC. The encoded protein is CSVAGNYEQYF.

The chain combines TRBV18 with TRBJ2-1; 7 bases map to TRBD2. The CDR3 sequence is 19 residues long. After removal of 2 bases from V and 0 bases from J, the junction contained 13 bases not matched to a gene. Germline assignment: CDR1 KGHSH and CDR2 LQKENI. As DNA, the CDR3 is TGTGCCAGCTCACCAAGTTCCGTTAGCGGGCATCACTCCTACAATGAGCAGTTCTTC. Protein product: CASSPSSVSGHHSYNEQFF.

The chain combines TRBV6-1 with TRBJ2-7, with 12 bases matching TRBD2. Germline CDR1 MNHNS, CDR2 SASEGT. CDR3 length: 17 amino acids. Germline trimming cut 7 bases from V and 4 bases from J; bases unmatched to any gene: 14. DNA of the CDR3: TGTGCCAGCACCCCAAGACTAGCGGGGGTCGGGGTTTACGAGCAGTACTTC. This codes for CASTPRLAGVGVYEQYF.

This chain uses TRBV27 with TRBJ1-6; TRBD1 might be the D (5 bases). The length of the CDR3 is 17 residues. The V end was cut by 0 bases, the J end by 7 bases, with 16 bases between. Germline V lookup: CDR1 MNHEY, CDR2 SMNVEV (reference sequence). CDR3 amino acids: CASSLSRQGLLNSPLHF. The CDR3 nucleotides are TGTGCCAGCAGTTTATCTCGGCAGGGCCTGTTAAATTCACCCCTCCACTTT.

V and J are TRBV9 and TRBJ2-3, with D possibly being TRBD2 (7 bases). Germline-derived CDR1 and CDR2 are SGDLS and YYNGEE. The V end lost 3 bases, the J end lost 3 bases, and 14 bases lay between the germline ends. The CDR3 sequence is 15 residues long. The CDR3 DNA is TGTGCCAGCAGCGCCCGGGGGGCGGAGACAGATACGCAGTATTTT. Protein: CASSARGAETDTQYF. Full variable domain (outside the CDR3, taken from reference TRBV9 and TRBJ2-3): DSGVTQTPKHLITATGQRVTLRCSPRSGDLSVYWYQQSLDQGLQFLIQYYNGEERAKGNILERFSAQQFPDLHSELNLSSLELGDSALYFCASSARGAETDTQYFGPGTRLTVL.

The chain combines TRBV6-5 with TRBJ1-2; 7 nucleotides match TRBD1. Trimming at V came to 6 bases and at J to 5 bases, leaving 6 bases not matched to a gene. The germline V gene has CDR1 MNHEY and CDR2 SVGAGI. The CDR3 runs to 13 residues. Here the CDR3 DNA reads TGTGCCAGCAGAGCGACAGGGTCGTATGGCTACACCTTC. This codes for CASRATGSYGYTF.

V is TRBV5-4 and J is TRBJ2-3, with D hard to call. The V end was cut by 4 bases, the J end by 0 bases, with 9 bases between. This CDR3 contains 14 residues. Germline CDR1 reads SGHNT; CDR2 reads YYREEE (reference sequence). CDR3 residues: CASSPETSTDTQYF. Written as DNA, the CDR3 is TGTGCCAGCAGCCCCGAAACTAGCACAGATACGCAGTATTTT. Full variable domain (rest looked up from reference TRBV5-4 and TRBJ2-3): ETGVTQSPTHLIKTRGQQVTLRCSSQSGHNTVSWYQQALGQGPQFIFQYYREEENGRGNFPPRFSGLQFPNYSSELNVNALELDDSALYLCASSPETSTDTQYFGPGTRLTVL.

J is TRBJ2-7 and V is TRBV5-1; D may match TRBD1 or TRBD2 (5 bases each). CDR3 length: 16 residues. Trimming cost V 0 bases and J 1 base, with 14 bases left between them. Per the germline V gene, CDR1 is SGHRS and CDR2 is YFSETQ. The CDR3 DNA follows: TGCGCCAGCAGCTTGGCGCCGGGACGGGGTTCCTACGAGCAGTACTTC. Translated, it gives CASSLAPGRGSYEQYF.

The CDR3, as DNA: TGTGCCAGCAGTGACGGGCAGGGTGAACAGCCCCAGCATTTT. Amino acids: CASSDGQGEQPQHF. This chain joins TRBV2 and TRBJ1-5; tentatively, D is TRBD1 (5 bases). CDR3 size: 14 residues. Germline CDR1 SNHLY, CDR2 FYNNEI. With 3 bases removed from V and 7 bases from J, the gap between germline ends came to 13 bases.

The chain combines TRBV29-1 with TRBJ1-4; 7 bases map to TRBD1. Germline V gene sequence: CDR1 SQVTM, CDR2 ANQGSEA. This CDR3 contains 13 residues. V lost 4 bases, J lost 8 bases, and 7 bases stayed unmatched. The CDR3 sequence: CSVGRGPGEKLFF. In DNA form, the CDR3 reads TGCAGCGTTGGAAGGGGGCCGGGAGAAAAACTGTTTTTT.

This chain uses TRBV12-3 or TRBV12-4 with TRBJ1-1; no firm D call. V dropped 6 bases and J dropped 1 base, with 9 bases sitting between them. The CDR3 has 13 amino acids. CDR3 nucleotide sequence: TGTGCCAGCAGCACAAGAGGGAACACTGAAGCTTTCTTT. Protein product: CASSTRGNTEAFF.